This T cell receptor (beta chain) derives from a study of beta chain features in type 1 diabetes. Isolated RNA was reverse transcribed in full, so expressed TCRB transcripts were sequenced. Clones were read by immunoSEQ multiplex PCR, and TCRdb kept only the in-frame ones, dropping some. The table has over 500,000 clones, 15% to 17% seen once. CD4+ naive, central memory, regulatory and stem cell-like memory cells were sorted via CD45RO/CCR7/CD25/CD127/CD95/CD27. CDR1 is MDHEN and CDR2 is SYDVKM in the germline V gene. The CDR3 is 13 residues long. V lost 1 base, J lost 6 bases, and 7 bases lay in between. This clone turned up a few times.

The material sequenced was naive CD4+ T cells from blood. The chain carries TRBV28 and TRBJ1-3, with no clear D. This TCR came from a man younger than 30 in good health. CDR3 region: CASSLSAENTIYF. CDR3 DNA: TGTGCCAGCAGTTTATCCGCAGAAAACACCATATATTTT. The full variable domain, with the rest looked up from reference TRBV28 and TRBJ1-3, is DVKVTQSSRYLVKRTGEKVFLECVQDMDHENMFWYRQDPGLGLRLIYFSYDVKMKEKGDIPEGYSVSREKKERFSLILESASTNQTSMYLCASSLSAENTIYFGEGSWLTVV.